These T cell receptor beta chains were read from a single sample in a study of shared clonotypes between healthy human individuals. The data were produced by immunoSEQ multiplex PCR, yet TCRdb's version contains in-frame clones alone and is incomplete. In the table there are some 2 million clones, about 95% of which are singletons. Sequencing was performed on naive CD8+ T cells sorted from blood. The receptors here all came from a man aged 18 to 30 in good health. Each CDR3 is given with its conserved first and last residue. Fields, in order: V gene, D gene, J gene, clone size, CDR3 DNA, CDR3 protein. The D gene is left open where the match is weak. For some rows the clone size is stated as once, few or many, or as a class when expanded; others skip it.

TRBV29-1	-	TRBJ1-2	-	TGCAGCGTTGATTCTTTTGTCGGGACATCCTATGGCTACACCTTC	CSVDSFVGTSYGYTF
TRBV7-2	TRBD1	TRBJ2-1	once	TGTGCCAGCAGCTTCGGGACAGGAGGAAATGAGCAGTTCTTC	CASSFGTGGNEQFF
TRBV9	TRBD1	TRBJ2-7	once	TGTGCCAGCAGAGAAGGAGGACAGGGTCGGCAACCCAACTACGAGCAGTACTTC	CASREGGQGRQPNYEQYF
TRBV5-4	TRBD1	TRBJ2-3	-	TGTGCCAGCAGCGAGTGGACAGGGGGCACAGATACGCAGTATTTT	CASSEWTGGTDTQYF
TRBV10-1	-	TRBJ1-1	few	TGCGCCAGCAGTGAACAGGAGAACACTGAGGCTTTCTTT	CASSEQENTEAFF
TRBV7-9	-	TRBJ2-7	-	TGTGCCAGCAGCTTAGGAGAGACCGAGCAGTACTTC	CASSLGETEQYF
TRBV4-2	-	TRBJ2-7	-	TGTGCCAGCAGCCAAGAAGAGTTCCTCAGATCCGAGCAGTACTTC	CASSQEEFLRSEQYF
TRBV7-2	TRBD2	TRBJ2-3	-	TGTGCCAGCAGCTCCCTAGCGGGAAGTCTCACAGATACGCAGTATTTT	CASSSLAGSLTDTQYF
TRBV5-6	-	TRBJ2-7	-	TGTGCCAGCAGCTTGGGTGGGGGAACCTACGAGCAGTACTTC	CASSLGGGTYEQYF
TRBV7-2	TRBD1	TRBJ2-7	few	TGTGCCAGCAATTCCAGGACAGGGGCCCGTAACTACGAGCAGTACTTC	CASNSRTGARNYEQYF
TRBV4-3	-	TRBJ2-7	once	TGCGCCAGCAGCCAAGATTGGATGGGCGAGCAGTACTTC	CASSQDWMGEQYF
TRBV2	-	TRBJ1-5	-	TGTGCCAGCAGTCCGGGCCCTCTGGCGGGCAATCAGCCCCAGCATTTT	CASSPGPLAGNQPQHF
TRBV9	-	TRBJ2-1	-	TGTGCCAGCAGCGTAGAAGCCCTTCCCGCCTACAATGAGCAGTTCTTC	CASSVEALPAYNEQFF
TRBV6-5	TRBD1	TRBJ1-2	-	TGTGCCAGCAGTTACTCGGACAGGGGATATAATGGCTACACCTTC	CASSYSDRGYNGYTF
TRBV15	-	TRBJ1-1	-	TGTGCCACCAGCGCTCTACAGGGAGGGACTGAAGCTTTCTTT	CATSALQGGTEAFF
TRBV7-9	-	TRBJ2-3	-	TGTGCCAGCACTCAGGGGAGCGCAGATACGCAGTATTTT	CASTQGSADTQYF
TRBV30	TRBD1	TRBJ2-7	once	TGTGCCTGGTCGAGGACAGGGGTCGAGCAGTACTTC	CAWSRTGVEQYF
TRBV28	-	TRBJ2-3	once	TGTGCCAGCAGTCAGGACCTCCGCACAGATACGCAGTATTTT	CASSQDLRTDTQYF
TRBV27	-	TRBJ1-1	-	TGTGCCAGCAGTTTATCGATAATGCAGGGCCCGGGTGAAGCTTTCTTT	CASSLSIMQGPGEAFF
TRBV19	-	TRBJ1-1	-	TGTGCCAGTAGCCTCTCACAGGGGAACACTGAAGCTTTCTTT	CASSLSQGNTEAFF
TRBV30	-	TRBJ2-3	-	TGTGCCTGGACCTGGGGTAGTCGAGGGAAGTATTTT	CAWTWGSRGKYF
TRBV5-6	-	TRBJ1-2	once	TGTGCCAGCAGCTTGGCCAGCGTTGGCTATGGCTACACCTTC	CASSLASVGYGYTF
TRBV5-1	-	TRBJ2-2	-	TGCGCCAGCAGCGCGGCAGGGAAGGCGGGCACCGGGGAGCTGTTTTTT	CASSAAGKAGTGELFF
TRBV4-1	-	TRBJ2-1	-	TGCGCCAGCAGCAGCCGCAGAACAGCCTACAATGAGCAGTTCTTC	CASSSRRTAYNEQFF
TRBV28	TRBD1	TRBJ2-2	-	TGTGCCAGCAGGGTAACCTCCTGGGACAGGGCGAACACCGGGGAGCTGTTTTTT	CASRVTSWDRANTGELFF
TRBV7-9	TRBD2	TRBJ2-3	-	TGTGCCAGCAGCCCGACTAGCGGGAGCACAGATACGCAGTATTTT	CASSPTSGSTDTQYF
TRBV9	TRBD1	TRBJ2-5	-	TGTGCCAGCAGCCCTTGGGACAGGCAAGAGACCCAGTACTTC	CASSPWDRQETQYF
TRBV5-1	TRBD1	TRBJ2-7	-	TGCGCCAGCAGGAATCGGGACAGGGCCTACGAGCAGTACTTC	CASRNRDRAYEQYF
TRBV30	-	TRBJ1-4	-	TGTGCCTGGAGTGTGGGAGAAAAACTGTTTTTT	CAWSVGEKLFF
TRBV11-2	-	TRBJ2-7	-	TGTGCCAGCAGTCGACAGCAATACGAGCAGTACTTC	CASSRQQYEQYF
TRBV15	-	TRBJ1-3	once	TGTGCCACCAGCAGGGATGGACCGACCGACTCTGGAAACACCATATATTTT	CATSRDGPTDSGNTIYF
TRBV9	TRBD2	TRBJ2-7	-	TGTGCCAGCAGCGAAGGCCGGGAGGAATACGAGCAGTACTTC	CASSEGREEYEQYF
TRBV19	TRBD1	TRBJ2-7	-	TGTGCCAGTAGTACGGACAGGGAACTACCCTACGAGCAGTACTTC	CASSTDRELPYEQYF
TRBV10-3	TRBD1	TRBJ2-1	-	TGTGCCACCTGGACAGGGGAGAATGAGCAGTTCTTC	CATWTGENEQFF
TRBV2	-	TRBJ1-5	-	TGTGCCAGCAGTAACGGGGGACGGGAGGTTGGACAGCCCCAGCATTTT	CASSNGGREVGQPQHF
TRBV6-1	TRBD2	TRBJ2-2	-	TGTGCCACCTTAGCGGGGGGTTACACCGGGGAGCTGTTTTTT	CATLAGGYTGELFF
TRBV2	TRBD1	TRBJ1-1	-	TGTGCCAGCAGACCGGGACAGGGGAAGACTGAAGCTTTCTTT	CASRPGQGKTEAFF
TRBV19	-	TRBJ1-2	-	TGTGCCAGTAGTATAGATGACGGGGACTATGGCTACACCTTC	CASSIDDGDYGYTF
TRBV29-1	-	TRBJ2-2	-	TGCAGCGTTGACTTCGCCGGGGAGCTGTTTTTT	CSVDFAGELFF
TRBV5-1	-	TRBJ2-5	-	TGCGCCAGCAGCCCGGAGTTAGGGAGGCCTTACCAAGAGACCCAGTACTTC	CASSPELGRPYQETQYF
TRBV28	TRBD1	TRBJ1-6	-	TGTGCCAGACACGGGACAGGGTATTCACCCCTCCACTTT	CARHGTGYSPLHF
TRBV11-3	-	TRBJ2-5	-	TGTGCCAGCAGCCCCCGCGACAGCCAAGAGACCCAGTACTTC	CASSPRDSQETQYF
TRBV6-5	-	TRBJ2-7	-	TGTGCCAGCAGTGAGGTTGACGGCTACGAGCAGTACTTC	CASSEVDGYEQYF